Shown below are 22 T cell receptor beta chains from a single sample sequenced in a study of T cell repertoires in cytomegalovirus infection. Their antigens remain unidentified. Each CDR3 protein is one row after TCRdb ran MiXCR on the reads. The sample shows under 300,000 distinct CDR3 sequences, approximately 22% of them seen only once. Specimen: cultured PBMCs, collected from culture after CMV antigen stimulation. The receptor source for this set is a human donor in good health (CMV status not recorded). Some clones in this sample may be carry-over from other donors' samples.

As for this clonotype: Possible read error: a much larger clone is one base away. The genes are TRBV6-2 or TRBV6-3 and TRBJ1-1; D is unclear. CDR1 and CDR2 from the germline V gene are MNHEY and SVGEGT. CDR3 length: 12 amino acids. Trimming cost V 6 bases and J 0 bases, with 5 bases left between them. The CDR3 DNA reads TGTGCCAGCAGCCCCATGAACACTGAAGCTTTCTTT. Translated: CASSPMNTEAFF.

This clonotype was detected ten times or more. The gene calls are TRBV6-2 or TRBV6-3 and TRBJ2-1; 8 nucleotides match TRBD2. With V trimmed by 4 bases and J by 7 bases, 3 bases remained unmatched. The CDR3 length is 13 residues. The germline V gene has CDR1 MNHEY and CDR2 SVGEGT. The CDR3 sequence is CASSSAGGNEQFF. The CDR3 DNA sequence: TGTGCCAGCAGTTCCGCGGGAGGAAATGAGCAGTTCTTC.

V is TRBV24-1 and J is TRBJ2-3; the D is unclear. The CDR3 contains 14 residues. Trimming stripped 6 bases from V and 3 bases from J, with 12 bases between. CDR1 and CDR2 from the germline V gene are KGHDR and SFDVKD. The CDR3 spells CATSQAGSTDTQYF. The CDR3 nucleotides are TGTGCCACCAGTCAGGCTGGTAGTACAGATACGCAGTATTTT.

In this sample, this clonotype turned up many times. V gene TRBV6-5 combines with J gene TRBJ2-3; TRBD2 might be the D (5 bases). V was clipped by 6 bases and J by 3 bases, with 19 bases between them. The CDR3 is 16 amino acids. CDR1 is MNHEY and CDR2 is SVGAGI in the germline V gene. The CDR3 region has the DNA TGTGCCAGCAGGGGGATAGGTAGCGCCGGTACAGATACGCAGTATTTT. Translated, it gives CASRGIGSAGTDTQYF.

The J gene is TRBJ2-5, the V gene TRBV7-6; D is unresolved. V gave up 3 bases and J gave up 3 bases, with 11 bases separating them. The CDR3 is made up of 14 amino acids. Per germline, CDR1 SGHVS and CDR2 FNYEAQ. The CDR3 nucleotides are TGTGCCAGCAGCTTCAATTGGCATGAAGAGACCCAGTACTTC. It encodes CASSFNWHEETQYF.

Concerning this clonotype itself: A much bigger clone sits one base away, suggesting this may be a read error. The CDR3 DNA follows: TGTGCCAGCAGCTTCGGTTTCGCAACGTCCGACGAGCAGTACTTC. Translation gives CASSFGFATSDEQYF. The rearrangement uses TRBV7-2 and TRBJ2-7; no reliable D call. Germline lookup yields CDR1 SGHTA and CDR2 FQGNSA. With 3 bases removed from V and 5 bases from J, the gap between germline ends came to 17 bases. This CDR3 is 15 amino acids long.

This chain links TRBV10-3 with TRBJ2-2; D tentatively reads TRBD1 or TRBD2 (5 bases each). CDR3 length: 15 residues. V lost 7 bases to trimming and J lost 6 bases, with 18 bases between them. Germline values: CDR1 ENHRY, CDR2 SYGVKD. The CDR3 DNA follows: TGTGCCATCAAGGTCGGGACCGACGCGGCCGGGGAGCTGTTTTTT. Protein: CAIKVGTDAAGELFF.

The chain recombines TRBV15 with TRBJ2-1, with D perhaps TRBD1 or TRBD2 (5 bases each). The V and J ends lost 4 bases and 8 bases respectively, with 9 bases between them. This CDR3 comprises 12 residues. The V gene's germline CDR1 is LNHNV and CDR2 YYDKDF (reference sequence). CDR3 sequence reads: CATSTLGDEQFF. The CDR3 DNA sequence: TGTGCCACCAGCACCCTGGGGGATGAGCAGTTCTTC.

This clonotype was seen many times. J is TRBJ1-1 and V is TRBV11-1, with 7 nucleotides matching TRBD1. The CDR3 loop spans 16 amino acids. Trimming took 0 bases from V and 3 from J; bases not matched to a gene: 7. Germline loops: CDR1 SGHAT, CDR2 FQDESV (reference sequence). The DNA for the CDR3 is TGTGCCAGCAGCTTAGCCCTACAGGGGATGGACACTGAAGCTTTCTTT. As protein: CASSLALQGMDTEAFF. The full variable domain, its missing parts supplied by reference TRBV11-1 and TRBJ1-1, is EAEVAQSPRYKITEKSQAVAFWCDPISGHATLYWYRQILGQGPELLVQFQDESVVDDSQLPKDRFSAERLKGVDSTLKIQPAELGDSAMYLCASSLALQGMDTEAFFGQGTRLTVV.

This clonotype was observed a few times. This chain connects TRBV4-1 to TRBJ2-7; 11 positions match TRBD1. J was trimmed by 5 bases and V by 4 bases; bases with no gene match: 4. This CDR3 spans 14 amino acids. The germline CDR1 and CDR2 sequences are MGHRA and YSYEKL. Here the CDR3 reads CASSLRDRGNEQYF. The CDR3 DNA reads TGCGCCAGCAGCCTCCGGGACAGGGGGAACGAGCAGTACTTC.

This clonotype was seen a handful of times. The chain joins TRBV4-1 to TRBJ1-1, with 9 bases fitting TRBD1. V dropped 3 bases and J dropped 11; count of bases not matched to a gene: 4. This CDR3 comprises 12 residues. Per the germline V gene, CDR1 is MGHRA and CDR2 is YSYEKL. CDR3 bases: TGCGCCAGCAGCCACCCGGGACAGGGTGCTTTCTTT. Its protein is CASSHPGQGAFF.

The chain couples TRBV7-3 to TRBJ2-3; 10 bases align to TRBD1. The CDR3 length is 16 residues. With V trimmed by 4 bases and J by 5 bases, 9 bases remained unmatched. Germline V gives CDR1 SGHTA, CDR2 FQGTGA. The CDR3 DNA reads as TGTGCCAGCAGCTCCAAGACAGGGGGCAACGTAGATACGCAGTATTTT. Protein: CASSSKTGGNVDTQYF.

This clonotype was detected many times. V gene TRBV7-2 combines with J gene TRBJ1-5; D possibly corresponds to TRBD1 (5 bases). Trimming pared 5 bases from V and 7 bases from J, leaving 12 bases between. CDR1 and CDR2 (germline): SGHTA, FQGNSA. The CDR3 consists of 13 residues. CDR3 in DNA: TGTGCCAGCAGCGCAAGACAGTTACAGCCCCAGCATTTT. Its translation is CASSARQLQPQHF.

V is TRBV4-1 and J is TRBJ2-2, with D possibly matching TRBD1 (5 bases). Germline CDR1 and CDR2: MGHRA and YSYEKL. Trimming pared 3 bases from V and 4 bases from J, leaving 6 bases between. The CDR3 spans 13 residues. The CDR3 protein is CASSHQGTGELFF. The CDR3 DNA follows: TGCGCCAGCAGCCATCAGGGCACCGGGGAGCTGTTTTTT.

CDR3 residues: CASSPETGDQPQHF. CDR3 DNA sequence: TGTGCCAGCTCACCGGAGACAGGGGATCAGCCCCAGCATTTT. The chain joins TRBV18 to TRBJ1-5, with TRBD1 identical over 8 bases. The CDR3 runs 14 residues. J was trimmed by 5 bases and V by 3 bases; bases with no gene match: 3. From germline, CDR1 is KGHSH and CDR2 LQKENI.

The CDR3 spells CAISAGGQGAHEQFF. The CDR3 coding sequence is TGTGCCATCAGTGCGGGGGGACAGGGTGCCCATGAGCAGTTCTTC. The chain combines TRBV10-3 with TRBJ2-1; 9 positions match TRBD1. The junction had 9 bases not matched to a gene; V was cut back by 4 bases and J by 8 bases. CDR1 is ENHRY and CDR2 is SYGVKD in the germline V gene. CDR3 length: 15 residues.

This rearrangement joins TRBV6-5 to TRBJ2-5; D uncertain. V dropped 0 bases and J dropped 5 bases, with 16 bases sitting between them. Germline V gene lookup returns CDR1 MNHEY and CDR2 SVGAGI. The length of the CDR3 is 16 residues. This CDR3 reads CASSYSVYKLWETQYF. CDR3 bases: TGTGCCAGCAGTTACTCGGTATATAAACTATGGGAGACCCAGTACTTC.

This clonotype occurred a few times. This chain connects TRBV27 to TRBJ2-7, with D possibly TRBD2 on 6 matching bases. The CDR3 contains 14 residues. The germline V and J ends were trimmed by 2 bases and 7 bases, with 15 bases remaining between them. Germline V gives CDR1 MNHEY, CDR2 SMNVEV (reference sequence). The CDR3 coding sequence is TGTGCCAGCAGTTTAACGGGGGTGGTGAATGAGCAGTACGTC. It translates to CASSLTGVVNEQYV.

In this sample, this clonotype turned up many times. The CDR3 is CASRRLAGAYEQYV. The CDR3, as DNA: TGTGCCAGCAGGCGACTAGCGGGAGCCTACGAGCAGTACGTC. The chain combines TRBV5-6 with TRBJ2-7, with 12 positions matching TRBD2. Unmatched junction bases numbered 2, after V lost 5 bases and J lost 2 bases. CDR3 length equals 14 residues. The germline CDR1 and CDR2 sequences are SGHDT and YYEEEE.

This rearrangement joins TRBV11-3 to TRBJ2-3, with 7 bases aligning to TRBD1. Unmatched junction bases numbered 7, after V lost 6 bases and J lost 4 bases. The germline CDR1 and CDR2 sequences are SGHNT and YENEEA. This CDR3 region has 14 residues. The CDR3, as DNA: TGTGCCAGCAGTTCAGGGGGTATCGCAGATACGCAGTATTTT. Translating gives CASSSGGIADTQYF.

This clonotype was detected many times. This chain connects TRBV12-3 or TRBV12-4 to TRBJ2-5; tentatively, D is TRBD2 (7 bases). The germline V and J ends were trimmed by 7 bases and 5 bases, with 17 bases remaining between them. The CDR3 loop spans 14 amino acids. The CDR3 DNA sequence: TGTGCCAGCACCATGGGGGGGGCAGGCGAGACCCAGTACTTC. Its protein is CASTMGGAGETQYF.

This clonotype has a count of ten or more. This chain connects TRBV7-8 to TRBJ2-1, with D possibly matching TRBD1 (5 bases). The V and J ends lost 2 bases and 7 bases respectively, with 12 bases between them. Germline lookup yields CDR1 SGHVS and CDR2 FQNEAQ. There are 14 residues in the CDR3. CDR3 coding DNA: TGTGCCAGCAGCTTAACCCTAGGACAAAATGAGCAGTTCTTC. Translating gives CASSLTLGQNEQFF.